A selection of T cell receptor beta chains follows, all from one sample in a study of OX40 agonist ivuxolimab in advanced cancers. The assay was immunoSEQ multiplex PCR, and TCRdb's table has in-frame clones only and misses some. The data show 20,000 to 25,000 clones, around 84% seen once. The material was CD4+ or CD8+ T cells sorted from blood, obtained in a trial of the OX40 agonist ivuxolimab. These receptors were obtained from an adult with an advanced solid tumor such as melanoma, head and neck, liver or kidney cancer. Both conserved end residues are part of each CDR3. Fields, in order: CDR3 protein, CDR3 DNA, clone size, J gene, D gene, V gene. The D gene is left open where the match is weak. Where a row states a size, it is once, few, many or the class of an expanded clone; other rows omit it.

CDR3: CASANLNTEAFF; DNA: TGTGCCAGTGCCAATTTGAACACTGAAGCTTTCTTT; size: .; J: TRBJ1-1; D: .; V: TRBV19
CDR3: CASRGQGTYEQYF; DNA: TGTGCCAGCAGGGGTCAGGGAACCTACGAGCAGTACTTC; size: .; J: TRBJ2-7; D: .; V: TRBV5-4
CDR3: CASSEGNKGGRMNTEAFF; DNA: TGTGCCAGCAGTGAAGGGAATAAGGGGGGCCGGATGAACACTGAAGCTTTCTTT; size: .; J: TRBJ1-1; D: .; V: TRBV2
CDR3: CASTAHRSGANVLTF; DNA: TGTGCCAGCACCGCACACCGCTCTGGGGCCAACGTCCTGACTTTC; size: .; J: TRBJ2-6; D: .; V: TRBV28
CDR3: CVWVHEAGLGEQYF; DNA: TGTGTCTGGGTCCACGAAGCGGGCCTGGGAGAGCAGTACTTC; size: .; J: TRBJ2-7; D: .; V: TRBV30
CDR3: CAIRENTEAFF; DNA: TGTGCCATCCGCGAGAACACTGAAGCTTTCTTT; size: .; J: TRBJ1-1; D: .; V: TRBV19
CDR3: CASSFSDRTYEQYF; DNA: TGTGCCAGCAGTTTTTCCGACAGAACCTACGAGCAGTACTTC; size: .; J: TRBJ2-7; D: .; V: TRBV28
CDR3: CASSSMTSGVTDTQYF; DNA: TGTGCCAGCAGCTCCATGACTAGCGGGGTAACAGATACGCAGTATTTT; size: .; J: TRBJ2-3; D: TRBD2; V: TRBV5-4
CDR3: CASSLDGTWTDELFF; DNA: TGTGCCAGCAGTTTAGATGGGACCTGGACGGATGAGCTGTTTTTT; size: .; J: TRBJ2-2; D: .; V: TRBV27
CDR3: CSSWDRGSYIQYF; DNA: TGCAGCTCTTGGGACAGGGGATCGTACATTCAGTACTTC; size: .; J: TRBJ2-4; D: TRBD1; V: TRBV29-1
CDR3: CASSPGGGEAFF; DNA: TGTGCCAGCAGTCCCGGCGGGGGCGAAGCTTTCTTT; size: once; J: TRBJ1-1; D: .; V: TRBV6-6
CDR3: CASSRDTNEQFF; DNA: TGTGCCAGCAGCCGGGACACCAATGAGCAGTTCTTC; size: .; J: TRBJ2-1; D: .; V: TRBV6-5
CDR3: CASTKGGNYEQYF; DNA: TGTGCCAGCACCAAGGGAGGGAACTACGAGCAGTACTTC; size: .; J: TRBJ2-7; D: TRBD2; V: TRBV6-1
CDR3: CATGQYNEQFF; DNA: TGTGCCACCGGACAGTACAATGAGCAGTTCTTC; size: once; J: TRBJ2-1; D: .; V: TRBV10-3
CDR3: CASSQDYQGAYEQYF; DNA: TGTGCCAGCAGCCAAGATTACCAGGGAGCCTACGAGCAGTACTTC; size: .; J: TRBJ2-7; D: .; V: TRBV4-2
CDR3: CASSLVRAGELFF; DNA: TGTGCCAGCAGCTTAGTAAGGGCCGGGGAGCTGTTTTTT; size: .; J: TRBJ2-2; D: .; V: TRBV11-2
CDR3: CASSSYLSGGLRGQYF; DNA: TGTGCCAGCAGCTCCTACCTCTCCGGGGGACTACGGGGGCAGTACTTC; size: .; J: TRBJ2-7; D: TRBD2; V: TRBV7-3
CDR3: CASSLGGTQETQYF; DNA: TGTGCCAGCAGCTTAGGAGGGACACAAGAGACCCAGTACTTC; size: .; J: TRBJ2-5; D: .; V: TRBV11-1